This T cell receptor beta chain is drawn from a study of T cells after yellow fever vaccination. The study made its TCR cDNA through 5'RACE template switching. That step introduced a universal primer site along with UMIs. TCRdb used MiXCR to reprocess the 5' RACE reads, holding one entry per CDR3 protein. The top ten clones hold roughly 18% of a sample with about 340,000 distinct CDR3 sequences, about 8.7% of them seen once. With regard to this clonotype: Its antigen is not identified.

General observations from the study: Reappearing after the booster were most of the clones from primary vaccination (around 96% CD4, 88% CD8).

This specimen was PBMCs, taken on the day of the first yellow fever vaccination. The source is a man younger than 35 who received the YFV17D yellow fever vaccine.

The DNA for the CDR3 is TGTGCCAGCAGCCCCTGGACTAGCACCGATGAGCAGTTCTTC. Translating gives CASSPWTSTDEQFF. This chain connects TRBV7-8 to TRBJ2-1, with 8 bases identical to TRBD2. CDR3 length equals 14 residues. Germline V lookup: CDR1 SGHVS, CDR2 FQNEAQ. V dropped 5 bases and J dropped 8; count of bases not matched to a gene: 8.